A selection of T cell receptor beta chains follows, all from one sample in a study of T cell responses to AZD1222 COVID-19 vaccine. TCRdb's table, derived via immunoSEQ multiplex PCR, lists solely in-frame clones and lacks some. The sample consists of about 99,000 clones, 80% to 95% of them appearing once. This specimen consisted of peripheral blood, obtained 28 days after the second AZD1222 dose. The receptors derive from an adult who received the AZD1222 COVID-19 vaccine. Both conserved end residues are part of each CDR3. The order of the fields is D gene, V gene, clone size, CDR3 protein. D genes are given only for firm matches. Where a row states a size, it is once, few, many or the class of an expanded clone; other rows omit it.

.	TRBV5-1	.	CASSLGGNTEAFF
.	TRBV4-2	.	CASSPGRRSSYNSPLHF
.	TRBV6-5	.	CASRKGPQGPQHF
.	TRBV12-3/TRBV12-4	.	CASSLDFNEQFF
.	TRBV18	.	CASSPVQGANEKLFF
TRBD2	TRBV2	.	CASSDGGAKNIQYF
TRBD1	TRBV9	.	CASSVTTGDSPLHF
.	TRBV25-1	.	CASSPNSYNSPLHF
.	TRBV7-2	.	CASSLTHVTEAFF
TRBD1	TRBV15	.	CATSRGQGAYEQYF
.	TRBV3-1/TRBV3-2	.	CASSRRVETGELFF
TRBD1	TRBV6-5	.	CASSFRDRVGYTF
.	TRBV7-9	.	CASSRDKSHEKLFF
TRBD2	TRBV25-1	once	CASSALPASGGNEQFF
.	TRBV18	.	CASSPPKVSGNQPQHF
TRBD1	TRBV3-1/TRBV3-2	.	CASSRQGNQPQHF